The TCR beta chain under discussion was sequenced for a study of tumour-infiltrating T cells in Burkitt lymphoma. Study information: This cohort included all epidemiological subtypes of Burkitt lymphoma. Overall and progression-free survival were predicted by productive clonality. Study-level points and caveats: Several public clonotypes were shared across many Burkitt lymphoma patients.

Remarks on this clone: No antigen is known for it.

Between the trimmed V and J ends, which lost 0 bases and 3 bases, there was a span of 5 bases. The CDR3 has 13 amino acids. Germline CDR1 LGHNA, CDR2 YSLEER. The repertoire was sequenced with immunoSEQ multiplex PCR; TCRdb's copy has only in-frame clones and lacks some. The sample has around 2,100 clones; about 13% are singletons. The clonotype originates from a human donor with Burkitt lymphoma. The V and J genes are TRBV4-3 and TRBJ1-1, with D unclear. Source material: tumor tissue. This CDR3 is CASSQEWDTEAFF. In DNA, the CDR3 is TGCGCCAGCAGCCAAGAATGGGACACTGAAGCTTTCTTT.